This TCR beta chain is drawn from a study of identifying expanded T cells in peripheral blood. Study-level findings and limits: Clone count variance between roughly 2-week samples rose with total template count.

Method: immunoSEQ multiplex PCR; TCRdb's copy keeps in-frame clones and lacks some. The sample yields 80,000 to 95,000 clones, roughly 88% seen once. The germline V gene has CDR1 SGHTA and CDR2 FQGTGA. This CDR3 spans 16 amino acids. The junction had 7 bases not matched to a gene; V was cut back by 3 bases and J by 5 bases. During the collection period, no donor immune events like infections were recorded. On this clone itself: Its antigen is as yet unknown.

Sequenced sample: blood. This chain joins TRBV7-3 and TRBJ2-5, with 12 positions matching TRBD2. The sequence was collected from a person between 18 and 75 years old in good health. The DNA of the CDR3 is TGTGCCAGCAGCTTGAATCCTAGCGGGGGGGTTGAGACCCAGTACTTC. It encodes CASSLNPSGGVETQYF.